A selection of T cell receptor beta chains follows, all from one sample in a study of blood T cell repertoires in COVID-19. Clones were read by immunoSEQ multiplex PCR, and TCRdb kept only the in-frame ones, dropping some. This sample has about 330,000 clones, with about 90% found just once. The sample taken for sequencing was PBMCs or T cells enriched from blood (not recorded which). All receptors derive from a woman younger than 45 who had recovered from COVID-19. CDR3s include the opening cysteine and the closing phenylalanine or tryptophan. D genes are given only for firm matches. Size is omitted from some rows. Given values are once, few, many or a class for expanded clones.

d_gene	v_gene	j_gene	abundance	CDR3nt	CDR3aa
TRBD1	TRBV10-2	TRBJ2-3	-	TGCGCCAGCAGTGCGGGACAGAGTAGCACAGATACGCAGTATTTT	CASSAGQSSTDTQYF
TRBD2	TRBV2	TRBJ2-7	once	TGTGCCAGCAACCCTAGCGGGGGCCCAGTCGAGCAGTACTTC	CASNPSGGPVEQYF
TRBD1	TRBV7-2	TRBJ2-1	once	TGTGCCAGCAGCTCCACAGGGGGACATTACAATGAGCAGTTCTTC	CASSSTGGHYNEQFF
TRBD1	TRBV7-2	TRBJ2-5	-	TGTGCCAGCAGCACGGGACAGCGGCCTCGGGAGACCCAGTACTTC	CASSTGQRPRETQYF
-	TRBV19	TRBJ1-4	-	TGTGCCAGTAGTCTTGCGGGGGGGCGATCTAATGAAAAACTGTTTTTT	CASSLAGGRSNEKLFF
-	TRBV5-4	TRBJ1-2	few	TGTGCCAGCAGCCCCGGGGAGGGCTTCTATGGCTACACCTTC	CASSPGEGFYGYTF
-	TRBV3-1/TRBV3-2	TRBJ1-2	few	TGTGCCAGCAGCCAAGGTTCAGGGGACCACTATGGCTACACCTTC	CASSQGSGDHYGYTF
-	TRBV4-2	TRBJ2-7	once	TGTGCCAGCAGCCAAGCGGCTAGTCGCGAGCAGTACTTC	CASSQAASREQYF
-	TRBV28	TRBJ1-4	few	TGTGCCAGCAGTTTATTAGGGGGTCAGGACGATGAAAAACTGTTTTTT	CASSLLGGQDDEKLFF
-	TRBV6-4	TRBJ1-1	-	TGTGCCAGCAGCCTCACAGGGAACACTGAAGCTTTCTTT	CASSLTGNTEAFF
TRBD2	TRBV11-2	TRBJ2-3	-	TGTGCCAGCAGCTCCGGCCGCAAACTAGCGGGGGGCTACACAGATACGCAGTATTTT	CASSSGRKLAGGYTDTQYF
TRBD1	TRBV19	TRBJ1-1	few	TGTGCCAGTAGGAGGACAGGGAGCACTGAAGCTTTCTTT	CASRRTGSTEAFF
TRBD1	TRBV4-3	TRBJ1-1	-	TGCGCCAGCAGCCGCAGGGGGAGAGACACTGAAGCTTTCTTT	CASSRRGRDTEAFF
TRBD1	TRBV19	TRBJ1-5	-	TGTGCCAGTAGTATAGGGACAGGGGTGCAGCGCAATCAGCCCCAGCATTTT	CASSIGTGVQRNQPQHF
-	TRBV13	TRBJ1-1	-	TGTGCCAGCAGCACCTACTACCGGGGCACTGAAGCTTTCTTT	CASSTYYRGTEAFF
-	TRBV7-2	TRBJ1-5	-	TGTGCCAGCAGCCGTACGTGGGGGGAGCCCCAGCATTTT	CASSRTWGEPQHF
-	TRBV6-5	TRBJ1-1	-	TGTGCCAGCAGGGGCTCAGTCGACACTGAAGCTTTCTTT	CASRGSVDTEAFF
-	TRBV12-3/TRBV12-4	TRBJ1-2	few	TGTGCCAGCAGCCTAACAGGGACTGGCTACACCTTC	CASSLTGTGYTF
-	TRBV24-1	TRBJ1-2	-	TGTGCCACCAGTGATCCAGACAGCTATGGCTACACCTTC	CATSDPDSYGYTF
TRBD1	TRBV19	TRBJ1-6	-	TGTGCCAGTAAAGACAGGGCATCTTATAATTCACCCCTCCACTTT	CASKDRASYNSPLHF
-	TRBV2	TRBJ1-1	-	TGTGCCAGCAGCGCCGACGGGATGAACACTGAAGCTTTCTTT	CASSADGMNTEAFF
TRBD1	TRBV20-1	TRBJ1-1	-	TGCAGTGCTAGTTGGGGACAGTCTGAAGCTTTCTTT	CSASWGQSEAFF
-	TRBV5-5	TRBJ2-2	-	TGTGCCAGCAGCCCGCGGCCCGGGGAAAACACCGGGGAGCTGTTTTTT	CASSPRPGENTGELFF
-	TRBV5-3	TRBJ2-2	-	TGTGCCAGAAGCTTTCCAGGCAGCACCGGGGAGCTGTTTTTT	CARSFPGSTGELFF
TRBD2	TRBV9	TRBJ2-4	-	TGTGCCAGCAGCGGAGGACTAGCGGGGATTGAGGAGGCCAAAAACATTCAGTACTTC	CASSGGLAGIEEAKNIQYF
-	TRBV6-1	TRBJ2-5	-	TGTGCCAGCAGTGAAGCGATTTCTCAAAGAGGGGAGACCCAGTACTTC	CASSEAISQRGETQYF
-	TRBV25-1	TRBJ2-7	-	TGTGCCAGCAGTAGACGAGGCTACGAGCAGTACTTC	CASSRRGYEQYF
TRBD1	TRBV19	TRBJ1-1	-	TGTGCCAGTAGGTTTGATAGGACAGGGAGGACTGAAGCTTTCTTT	CASRFDRTGRTEAFF
-	TRBV4-2	TRBJ1-6	few	TGTGCCAGCAGCCAAGAGTCGGGGACCTATAATTCACCCCTCCACTTT	CASSQESGTYNSPLHF
-	TRBV5-8	TRBJ1-5	-	TGTGCCAGCAGCACCTTTCACAGGGCTAGCAATCAGCCCCAGCATTTT	CASSTFHRASNQPQHF
-	TRBV7-8	TRBJ1-6	-	TGTGCCAGCAGCTTAGTTTCCAGGCAGGCTTCACCCCTCCACTTT	CASSLVSRQASPLHF
-	TRBV5-4	TRBJ2-5	once	TGTGCCAGCAGCCAGGAGGGCTACGAAGAGACCCAGTACTTC	CASSQEGYEETQYF
TRBD2	TRBV11-2	TRBJ2-3	-	TGTGCCAGCAGATTGGGGCTAGCGGGGGCGCGGGAGAGCACAGATACGCAGTATTTT	CASRLGLAGARESTDTQYF
TRBD1	TRBV3-1/TRBV3-2	TRBJ1-1	once	TGTGCCAGCAGCCAAACCAATTCTTCGGGACAGGGCACTGAAGCTTTCTTT	CASSQTNSSGQGTEAFF
-	TRBV5-5	TRBJ2-7	-	TGTGCCAGCAGTTATGGCGGGTACGAGCAGTACTTC	CASSYGGYEQYF
TRBD1	TRBV24-1	TRBJ2-3	-	TGTGCCACCAGTGATGCCGGGACAGGGGGGTCAGATACGCAGTATTTT	CATSDAGTGGSDTQYF
-	TRBV19	TRBJ1-3	-	TGTGCCAGTAGTATATGGGGCAGGGGCTCAGGAAACACCATATATTTT	CASSIWGRGSGNTIYF
-	TRBV4-1	TRBJ1-5	-	TGCGCCAGCAGCCCGGGACTTCTTAATCAGCCCCAGCATTTT	CASSPGLLNQPQHF
TRBD1	TRBV18	TRBJ1-4	few	TGTGCCAGCTCAACAGGGGGTCCAACTAATGAAAAACTGTTTTTT	CASSTGGPTNEKLFF
-	TRBV28	TRBJ1-1	-	TGTGCCAGCAAAGGGGCGTCAAGGAACACTGAAGCTTTCTTT	CASKGASRNTEAFF
-	TRBV6-1	TRBJ2-2	-	TGTGCCAGCAGTGAAATCCGCGGCGGAGAGCTGTTTTTT	CASSEIRGGELFF
TRBD1	TRBV28	TRBJ1-4	-	TGTGCCAGCAGTTTATACTTAGGCCCGTGGGGACAGGGTAATGAAAAACTGTTTTTT	CASSLYLGPWGQGNEKLFF
-	TRBV5-6	TRBJ1-4	-	TGTGCCAGCAGCTTGCGGTCAGGGGCTAATGAAAAACTGTTTTTT	CASSLRSGANEKLFF
-	TRBV2	TRBJ1-4	-	TGTGCCAGCAGGCAGACTAATGAAAAACTGTTTTTT	CASRQTNEKLFF
TRBD2	TRBV5-1	TRBJ2-3	-	TGCGCCAGCAGCACCACTAGCGGGGGGTCGAAAGATACGCAGTATTTT	CASSTTSGGSKDTQYF
TRBD1	TRBV28	TRBJ1-5	-	TGTGCCAGCATACCTTCATCTGTCAGACAGGGGCAGCCCCAGCATTTT	CASIPSSVRQGQPQHF
TRBD2	TRBV28	TRBJ2-3	-	TGTGCCAGCAGTTCCCTTAGCGGGGCGAGCACAGATACGCAGTATTTT	CASSSLSGASTDTQYF
TRBD2	TRBV28	TRBJ2-3	-	TGTGCCAGCAGGGAAAGCGGGGGGGCGGGTGATACGCAGTATTTT	CASRESGGAGDTQYF
-	TRBV6-5	TRBJ1-1	-	TGTGCCAGCAGTTGGGACATTACGGGGGGGAACACTGAAGCTTTCTTT	CASSWDITGGNTEAFF
TRBD1	TRBV5-1	TRBJ2-7	-	TGCGCCAGCAGCTTGGGGGGCAGGGGGTTAGCGCCCCGCTCCTACGAGCAGTACTTC	CASSLGGRGLAPRSYEQYF
TRBD1	TRBV7-9	TRBJ1-1	-	TGTGCCAGCAGCAAACAGGGACAGGGCGATGAAGCTTTCTTT	CASSKQGQGDEAFF